This T cell receptor beta chain was profiled in a study of blood T cell repertoires in COVID-19. The repertoire was sequenced with immunoSEQ multiplex PCR; TCRdb's copy has only in-frame clones and lacks some. The sample shows under 150,000 clones, 70% to 90% of them seen only once. V lost 1 base and J 8 bases, leaving 12 bases between the germline ends. Germline CDR1 is SEHNR and CDR2 is FQNEAQ (reference sequence). There are 14 residues in the CDR3. This receptor was obtained from a woman aged 70-85 years who had recovered from COVID-19. The chain couples TRBV7-9 to TRBJ1-5; perhaps TRBD1 as D (5 bases). The sequenced sample consisted of peripheral blood. CDR3 coding DNA: TGTGCCAGCAGCTTAGTGGGGGGAGGGGAGCCCCAGCATTTT. This sequence encodes CASSLVGGGEPQHF. Based on the CDR3 plus reference TRBV7-9 and TRBJ1-5, the full variable domain is DTGVSQNPRHKITKRGQNVTFRCDPISEHNRLYWYRQTLGQGPEFLTYFQNEAQLEKSRLLSDRFSAERPKGSFSTLEIQRTEQGDSAMYLCASSLVGGGEPQHFGDGTRLSIL.